This T cell receptor beta chain is from a study of T cells after yellow fever vaccination. From the 5' RACE reads, TCRdb called clonotypes with MiXCR, one entry per CDR3 protein. This table has 350,000 to 450,000 distinct CDR3 sequences, 15% to 20% appearing once. The study, taken as a whole, reports: The secondary response was weaker, and its peak arrived faster, on day 5 versus 15. There was a small share of clonotypes that showed up in both the CD4 and CD8 compartments. Bulk-population clonotypes that are abundant could appear as contaminants in FACS-sorted repertoires.

This clonotype turned up a few times. What it binds is unknown. From germline, CDR1 is MGHRA and CDR2 YSYEKL. V lost 2 bases and J 5 bases, leaving 12 bases between the germline ends. The CDR3 is made up of 14 amino acids. The sequencing used PBMCs, collected before the yellow fever booster vaccination. V is TRBV4-1 and J is TRBJ1-1; possibly TRBD1 for D (5 bases). The sequence was collected from a young man who received the YFV17D yellow fever vaccine. CDR3 residues: CASSQWGRGTEAFF. DNA for the CDR3: TGCGCCAGCAGCCAATGGGGGAGAGGTACTGAAGCTTTCTTT.